The TCR beta chain described here comes from a study of blood T cell repertoires in COVID-19. Whole-study context: Spain, Italy and the United States supplied samples that represented acute and convalescent COVID-19.

The participants were between about 18 and 90 years old and came from about two dozen US areas. Each participant's cohort was designated according to participant-reported clinical history. Measured with immunoSEQ multiplex PCR; TCRdb has only the in-frame clones, and not every one. The profile shows over 400,000 clones, more than 85% of them singletons. V shed 2 bases and J 1 base; nucleotides not matched to a gene: 9. The germline gives CDR1 MGHRA, CDR2 YSYEKL. This CDR3 is built from 17 residues. The chain joins TRBV4-1 to TRBJ2-7, with 9 bases fitting TRBD2. The source material was PBMCs or T cells enriched from blood (not recorded which). The source is a woman aged 60 to 75 who had recovered from COVID-19. This chain's CDR3 is CASSQRRGGSFSYEQYF. CDR3 nucleotide sequence: TGCGCCAGCAGCCAAAGGCGGGGGGGGAGCTTTTCCTACGAGCAGTACTTC.